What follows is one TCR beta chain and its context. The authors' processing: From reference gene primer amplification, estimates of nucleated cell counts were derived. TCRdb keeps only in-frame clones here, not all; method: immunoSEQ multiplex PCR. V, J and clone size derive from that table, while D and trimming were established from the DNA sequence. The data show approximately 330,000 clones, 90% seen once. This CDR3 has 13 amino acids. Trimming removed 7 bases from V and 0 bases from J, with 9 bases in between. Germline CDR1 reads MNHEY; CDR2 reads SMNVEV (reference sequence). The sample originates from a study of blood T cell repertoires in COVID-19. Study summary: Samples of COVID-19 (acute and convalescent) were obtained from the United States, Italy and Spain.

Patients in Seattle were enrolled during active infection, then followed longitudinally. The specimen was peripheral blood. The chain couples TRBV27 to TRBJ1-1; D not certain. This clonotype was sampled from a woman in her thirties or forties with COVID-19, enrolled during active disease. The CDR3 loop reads CASNAEMNTEAFF. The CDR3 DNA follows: TGTGCCAGCAATGCGGAAATGAACACTGAAGCTTTCTTT.